This TCR beta chain was profiled in a study of response to subunit inactivated influenza vaccine (dated by TCRdb to between 2017 and 2018). Notes on the research overall: To follow how T cells responded to a trivalent subunit inactivated influenza vaccine, the researchers relied on deep quantitative profiling of the T cell receptor repertoire.

Library creation used RT-PCR. Sequenced on an Illumina HiSeq 2500. TCRdb redid the processing of the public reads, applying fastp at Q25 and MiXCR, and retained in-frame beta chains. Each entry merges the rows of one CDR3 protein and shows their most common DNA and genes. This sample comprises 860,000 or so distinct CDR3 sequences, 21% of them detected only once. The ten most abundant clones make up about 10% of the sample. Broad study findings and their caveats: It was suggested by the authors that each seasonal influenza vaccination may recruit only a limited number of new T cells.

The germline V gene sets CDR1 to SQVTM and CDR2 to ANQGSEA. Spanning cysteine to phenylalanine, the CDR3 consists of 13 amino acids. Only the CDR3 region is kept as DNA, spanning 39 bases read in frame from base 1. V and J lose 3 bases and 3 bases, and a span of 8 bases separates them. Concerning this clonotype itself: The antigen this receptor binds is unknown. This may come from a read error, since a much larger clone is one base off.

The sample here was PBMCs from blood, taken 4 to 6 days after vaccination. The chain is made from TRBV29-1 and TRBJ2-2; no D gene call is confident. The clonotype was recovered from a man in his forties or fifties who received an inactivated influenza vaccine. Donor details come from another sample of the same person, matched by shared clones. Read as DNA, the sequence is TGCAGCGTTGACGGTGCCCACACCGGGGAGCTGTTTTTT. Its product reads: CSVDGAHTGELFF.